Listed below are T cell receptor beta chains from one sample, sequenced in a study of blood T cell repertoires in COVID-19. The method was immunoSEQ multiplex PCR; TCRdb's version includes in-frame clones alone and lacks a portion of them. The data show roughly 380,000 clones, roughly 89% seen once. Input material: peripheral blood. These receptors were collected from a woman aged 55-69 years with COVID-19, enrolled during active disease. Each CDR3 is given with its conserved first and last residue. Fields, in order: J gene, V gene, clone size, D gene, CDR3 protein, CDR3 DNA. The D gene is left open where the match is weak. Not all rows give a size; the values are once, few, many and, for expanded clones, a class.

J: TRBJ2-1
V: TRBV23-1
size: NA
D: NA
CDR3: CASSQVGLAFSYNEQFF
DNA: TGCGCCAGCAGTCAAGTAGGACTTGCTTTCTCCTACAATGAGCAGTTCTTC

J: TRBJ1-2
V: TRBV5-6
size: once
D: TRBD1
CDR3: CASSLVLGGGYGYTF
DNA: TGTGCCAGCAGCTTGGTTTTAGGGGGCGGATATGGCTACACCTTC

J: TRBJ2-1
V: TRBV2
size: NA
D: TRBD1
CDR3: CATVDRTGIGPNEQFF
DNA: TGTGCCACCGTAGACCGGACAGGGATAGGGCCCAATGAGCAGTTCTTC

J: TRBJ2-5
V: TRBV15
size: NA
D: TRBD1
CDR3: CATRRQGAVETQYF
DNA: TGTGCCACCCGCCGGCAGGGGGCTGTGGAGACCCAGTACTTC

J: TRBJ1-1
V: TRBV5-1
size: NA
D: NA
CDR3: CASSLGQTTEAFF
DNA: TGCGCCAGCAGCTTGGGACAGACGACTGAAGCTTTCTTT

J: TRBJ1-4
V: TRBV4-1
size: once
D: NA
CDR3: CASSHIINRDNNEKLFF
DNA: TGCGCCAGCAGCCACATAATTAACAGGGATAATAATGAAAAACTGTTTTTT

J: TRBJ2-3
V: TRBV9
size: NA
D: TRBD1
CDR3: CASSVSTGALGTDTQYF
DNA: TGTGCCAGCAGCGTGTCGACAGGGGCCCTTGGCACAGATACGCAGTATTTT

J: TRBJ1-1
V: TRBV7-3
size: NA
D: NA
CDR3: CASSFTLEARAEAFF
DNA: TGTGCCAGCAGCTTTACACTAGAGGCAAGGGCTGAAGCTTTCTTT

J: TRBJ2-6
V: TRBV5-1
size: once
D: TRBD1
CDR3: CASSGGQAWANVLTF
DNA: TGCGCCAGCAGCGGGGGACAGGCCTGGGCCAACGTCCTGACTTTC

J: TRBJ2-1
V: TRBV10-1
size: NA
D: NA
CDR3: CASSENFLPGEQFF
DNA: TGCGCCAGCAGTGAGAATTTTCTCCCAGGGGAGCAGTTCTTC

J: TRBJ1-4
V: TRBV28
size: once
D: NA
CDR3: CASSRGGSVEKLFF
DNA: TGTGCCAGCAGTAGGGGGGGAAGCGTTGAAAAACTGTTTTTT

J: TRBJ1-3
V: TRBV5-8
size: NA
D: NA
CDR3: CASSLSVSGNTIYF
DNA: TGTGCCAGCAGCTTAAGCGTGTCTGGAAACACCATATATTTT

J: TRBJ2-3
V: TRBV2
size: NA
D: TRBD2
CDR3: CASSTSGGFSYF
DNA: TGTGCCAGCAGCACCTCGGGGGGGTTTTCGTATTTT

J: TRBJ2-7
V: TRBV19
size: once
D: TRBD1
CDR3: CASRPESGQGRYEQYF
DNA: TGTGCCAGTAGACCCGAATCTGGACAGGGTCGCTACGAGCAGTACTTC

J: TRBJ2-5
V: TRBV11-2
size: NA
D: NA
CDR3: CASSLDADFQETQYF
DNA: TGTGCCAGCAGCTTAGATGCAGATTTTCAAGAGACCCAGTACTTC

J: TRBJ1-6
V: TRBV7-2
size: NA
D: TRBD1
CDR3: CASSNLRDRGFSNSPLHF
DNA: TGTGCCAGCAGCAACCTCCGGGACAGGGGTTTTTCTAATTCACCCCTCCACTTT

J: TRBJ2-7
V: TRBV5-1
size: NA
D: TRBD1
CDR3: CASSLDRGFYEQYF
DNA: TGCGCCAGCAGCTTGGACAGGGGCTTTTACGAGCAGTACTTC

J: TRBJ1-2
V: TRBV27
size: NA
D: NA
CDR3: CASSATAGYGYTF
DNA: TGTGCCAGCAGCGCGACAGCCGGATATGGCTACACCTTC

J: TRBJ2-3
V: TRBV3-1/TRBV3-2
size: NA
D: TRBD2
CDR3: CASRASGSTDTQYF
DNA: TGTGCCAGCAGAGCTAGCGGTAGCACAGATACGCAGTATTTT

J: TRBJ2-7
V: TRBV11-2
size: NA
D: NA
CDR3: CASSLAPSGASISHEQYF
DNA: TGTGCCAGCAGCTTAGCCCCCTCAGGGGCGTCCATATCCCACGAGCAGTACTTC

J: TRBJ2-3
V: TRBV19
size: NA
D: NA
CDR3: CASSMFRTPYGDTQYF
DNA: TGTGCCAGTAGTATGTTTAGGACACCCTACGGAGATACGCAGTATTTT

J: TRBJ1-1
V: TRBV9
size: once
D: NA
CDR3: CASSVDGQNTEAFF
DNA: TGTGCCAGCAGCGTAGACGGACAGAACACTGAAGCTTTCTTT

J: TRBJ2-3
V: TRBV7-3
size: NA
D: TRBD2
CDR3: CASSASGRRTDTQYF
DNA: TGTGCCAGCAGCGCTAGCGGGAGACGCACAGATACGCAGTATTTT

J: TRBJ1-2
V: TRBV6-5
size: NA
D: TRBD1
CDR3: CASTRTGPGYTF
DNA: TGTGCCAGCACGAGGACAGGTCCTGGCTACACCTTC

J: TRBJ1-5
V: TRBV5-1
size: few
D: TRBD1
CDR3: CASSQGASNQPQHF
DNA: TGCGCCAGCAGTCAGGGGGCCAGCAATCAGCCCCAGCATTTT